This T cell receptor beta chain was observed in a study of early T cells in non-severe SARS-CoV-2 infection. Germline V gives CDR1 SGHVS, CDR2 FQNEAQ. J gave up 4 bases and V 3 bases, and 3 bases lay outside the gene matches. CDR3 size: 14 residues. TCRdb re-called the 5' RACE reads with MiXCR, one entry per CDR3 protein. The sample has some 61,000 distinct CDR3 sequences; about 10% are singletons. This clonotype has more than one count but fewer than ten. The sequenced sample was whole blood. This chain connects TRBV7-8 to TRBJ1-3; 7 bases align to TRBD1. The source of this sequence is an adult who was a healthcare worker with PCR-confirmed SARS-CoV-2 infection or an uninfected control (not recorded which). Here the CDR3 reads CASSFSTGGNTIYF. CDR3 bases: TGTGCCAGCAGCTTTTCGACAGGGGGAAACACCATATATTTT.